This TCR beta chain originates from a study of blood T cells in healthy people across ages. Next came a second PCR, run for roughly 7 to 12 cycles, which used a sample-barcoded 5' primer along with a J-beta primer mix. TCRdb re-analysed the 5' RACE reads in MiXCR, keeping a single row per CDR3 protein. The data show 800,000 to 950,000 distinct CDR3 sequences, around 36% seen once. This clonotype occurred many times. This CDR3 region has 12 residues. Germline V gene data show CDR1 as DFQATT and CDR2 as SNEGSKA (reference sequence). The V and J ends lost 6 bases and 5 bases, in that order; junction bases with no gene match: 3.

The clonotype was recovered from a man in his late teens or twenties in good health. The material sequenced was blood. The chain carries TRBV20-1 and TRBJ2-5; 10 bases fit TRBD2. The CDR3 sequence: CSAPTSGETQYF. The CDR3 nucleotides are TGCAGTGCCCCGACTAGCGGGGAGACCCAGTACTTC.